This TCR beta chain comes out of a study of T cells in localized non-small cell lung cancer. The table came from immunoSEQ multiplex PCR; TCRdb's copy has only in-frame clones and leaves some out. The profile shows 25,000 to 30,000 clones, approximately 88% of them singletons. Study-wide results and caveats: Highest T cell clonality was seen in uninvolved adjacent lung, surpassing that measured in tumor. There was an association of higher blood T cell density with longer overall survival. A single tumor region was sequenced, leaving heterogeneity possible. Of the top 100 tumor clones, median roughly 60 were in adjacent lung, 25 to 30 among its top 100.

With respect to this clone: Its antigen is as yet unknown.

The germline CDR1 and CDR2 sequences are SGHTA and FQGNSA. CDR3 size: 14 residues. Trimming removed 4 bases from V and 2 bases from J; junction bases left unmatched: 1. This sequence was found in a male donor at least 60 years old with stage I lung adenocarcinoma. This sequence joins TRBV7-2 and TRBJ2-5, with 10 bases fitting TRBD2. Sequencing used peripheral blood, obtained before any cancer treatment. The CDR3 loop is CASSYSGGQETQYF. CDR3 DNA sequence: TGTGCCAGCAGCTATAGCGGGGGGCAAGAGACCCAGTACTTC.